This entry is about one T cell receptor (beta chain). Its antigen remains unidentified. The data derive from a study of cytomegalovirus exposure and HLA in healthy donors. Study background: The same platform was used for the 110 or so validation repertoires as for the roughly 660 first-cohort repertoires, as reported in a later analysis.

The table came from immunoSEQ multiplex PCR; TCRdb's copy has only in-frame clones and leaves some out. In the table there are 90,000 to 110,000 clones, roughly 90% of which are singletons. The CDR3 spans 15 residues. CDR1 LNHDA and CDR2 SQIVND come from the germline V gene (reference sequence). Germline trimming cut 11 bases from V and 4 bases from J; bases unmatched to any gene: 10. Study observations and caveats: The listing of roughly 160 TCR beta chains classed them as cytomegalovirus-associated. Most sequenced TCRs were rare (though some public TCRs occurred in many donors). One later analysis, an examination of the approximately 130 validation repertoires, found that first-cohort TCR clusters tended to co-occur in them.

J is TRBJ2-6 and V is TRBV19; 8 bases line up with TRBD2. The specimen sequenced was PBMCs. The clonotype was recovered from a woman aged 18-29 years in good health and CMV-seronegative. CDR3 protein: CAAAGGHAGANVLTF. Written as DNA, the CDR3 is TGTGCCGCGGCGGGGGGCCATGCAGGGGCCAACGTCCTGACTTTC. Full variable domain (missing parts from reference TRBV19 and TRBJ2-6): DGGITQSPKYLFRKEGQNVTLSCEQNLNHDAMYWYRQDPGQGLRLIYYSQIVNDFQKGDIAEGYSVSREKKESFPLTVTSAQKNPTAFYLCAAAGGHAGANVLTFGAGSRLTVL.